Each of the 4 T cell receptor beta chains below was sequenced from the same sample in a study of cytotoxic CD8 clonotypes in ibrutinib-treated CLL. The repertoire was sequenced with immunoSEQ multiplex PCR; TCRdb's copy has only in-frame clones and lacks some. The sample carries approximately 280,000 clones, 70% to 80% recorded once. Specimen: PBMCs, collected at disease progression, from a patient treated with ibrutinib. The source of these receptors is a human donor with chronic lymphocytic leukemia.

The chain uses TRBV11-2 and TRBJ2-3; 15 nucleotides match TRBD2. Germline lookup yields CDR1 SGHAT and CDR2 FQNNGV. The CDR3 has 18 amino acids. The V gene end was trimmed by 5 bases and the J gene end by 2 bases; junction bases not matched to a gene: 8. CDR3 sequence (DNA): TGTGCCAGCAGCCCGTGGACTAGCGGGGGGGACCTCACAGATACGCAGTATTTT. Translated, it gives CASSPWTSGGDLTDTQYF.

The V and J genes are TRBV25-1 and TRBJ2-1; TRBD2 matches at 11 bases. Germline values: CDR1 MGHDK, CDR2 SYGVNS. CDR3 length equals 16 residues. V lost 4 bases to trimming and J lost 9 bases; unmatched junction nucleotides: 11. CDR3 DNA sequence: TGTGCCAGCAGTGGTACAATAGCGGGAGGGCCAGGTGAGCAGTTCTTC. This codes for CASSGTIAGGPGEQFF.

This clone was counted only a few times. This same CDR3 is encoded by further DNA sequences in the sample. CDR3 in DNA: TGTGCCAGCAGCGTAGGCACTGGCGGTCAGCCCCAGCATTTT. It translates to CASSVGTGGQPQHF. This chain joins TRBV9 and TRBJ1-5; no clear D gene. CDR1 and CDR2 (germline): SGDLS, YYNGEE. V was clipped by 0 bases and J by 6 bases, with 10 bases between them. The CDR3 has 14 residues.

This clone turned up a few times. Here the CDR3 DNA reads TGTGCCAGCAGCTTCAGGGGTGGCGAGAACACTGAAGCTTTCTTT. Translating it yields CASSFRGGENTEAFF. The genes are TRBV4-2 and TRBJ1-1; TRBD1 is a possible D gene (6 bases). With 5 bases removed from V and 1 base from J, the gap between germline ends came to 14 bases. This CDR3 is built from 15 residues. The V gene's germline CDR1 is LGHNA and CDR2 YNFKEQ.